The sequence of this TCR beta chain was determined in a study of T-cell memory formation after mild COVID-19. Turning to the study itself: TCR clusters were mostly donor specific.

Researchers used 5'RACE with constant-segment primers to make TCR alpha and TCR beta cDNA libraries that carry sample barcodes and UMIs. TCRdb ran MiXCR on the 5' RACE reads and lists one entry per CDR3 protein. The data contain about 190,000 distinct CDR3 sequences, approximately 10% of them seen just once; the ten biggest clones take up 3%. Overall study findings and caveats: Cross-reactive memory seemingly joined, as some responding clones were found in pre-infection memory. Shrinking CD4+ clones resided mostly in CM and EM, and CD8+ ones in EMRA.

The CDR3 contains 15 residues. Trimming cost V 3 bases and J 8 bases, with 17 bases left between them. A remark on this clonotype: Its matching antigen is unknown.

The TCR was taken from a man younger than 35 who had mild COVID-19 (a few samples of this study predate the infection). Cell type and time point are not known. The rearrangement uses TRBV12-3 or TRBV12-4 and TRBJ2-1; maybe TRBD1 (5 bases). The sample consisted of PBMCs or a T cell subset sorted from them (not recorded which). Written as DNA, the CDR3 is TGTGCCAGCAGTTTCGGGCAGGGTGGCTTCGATGAGCAGTTCTTC. Protein product: CASSFGQGGFDEQFF.